One sample yielded the 9 T cell receptor beta chains listed below, sequenced in a study of cytomegalovirus exposure and HLA in healthy donors. PCR employed 60 Vbeta and 13 Jbeta primers. TCRdb's table, derived via immunoSEQ multiplex PCR, lists solely in-frame clones and lacks some. The sample holds under 100,000 clones, about 86% seen once. Sample: PBMCs. These receptors came from a woman aged 70-85 years in good health and CMV-seropositive.

The chain joins TRBV28 to TRBJ2-7, with 9 bases matching TRBD2. CDR3 length equals 13 residues. Germline V gene lookup returns CDR1 MDHEN and CDR2 SYDVKM. After removal of 6 bases from V and 7 bases from J, the junction contained 7 bases not matched to a gene. CDR3 nucleotide sequence: TGTGCCAGCAGGGATAGCGGGAGAGGTGAGCAGTACTTC. It yields the protein CASRDSGRGEQYF.

The gene calls are TRBV19 and TRBJ2-6; 7 positions agree with TRBD1. With V trimmed by 3 bases and J by 0 bases, 14 bases remained unmatched. This CDR3 spans 20 amino acids. CDR1 and CDR2 from the germline V gene are LNHDA and SQIVND (reference sequence). CDR3 nucleotides: TGTGCCAGTAGTATTGCGGCAGGGGGAAGATTTAGCTCTGGGGCCAACGTCCTGACTTTC. Translating it yields CASSIAAGGRFSSGANVLTF.

The CDR3 DNA is TGTGCCAGCAGTGTGTCCCCCCTTGGGCCTTCGAACACCGGGGAGCTGTTTTTT. Translation gives CASSVSPLGPSNTGELFF. The rearrangement uses TRBV2 and TRBJ2-2; D gene ambiguous. The CDR3 totals 18 residues. V shed 4 bases and J shed 0 bases, with 18 bases lying between them. Germline V gene data show CDR1 as SNHLY and CDR2 as FYNNEI.

This clone was observed a single time. The chain is built from TRBV5-4 and TRBJ2-5; 10 nucleotides agree with TRBD2. CDR1 SGHNT and CDR2 YYREEE come from the germline V gene (reference sequence). V shed 7 bases, J shed 4 bases, and the junction held 16 bases outside the gene matches. CDR3 length equals 17 residues. Written as DNA, the CDR3 is TGTGCCAGCGGGGGGGGTAGCGGGAGGCTACTTTCAGAGACCCAGTACTTC. It yields the protein CASGGGSGRLLSETQYF.

The V gene is TRBV2, the J gene TRBJ2-1, with 7 bases that match TRBD2. CDR3 length: 14 residues. Germline V gives CDR1 SNHLY, CDR2 FYNNEI. The J segment lost 3 bases and the V segment lost 11 bases, leaving 10 bases of the junction unmatched. The CDR3 DNA follows: TGTGCCGGGGGGAGGGAGGCTAACTACAATGAGCAGTTCTTC. It yields the protein CAGGREANYNEQFF.

The chain is built from TRBV9 and TRBJ2-3, with a possible D match to TRBD2 (6 bases). This CDR3 comprises 15 residues. The germline V and J ends were trimmed by 0 bases and 2 bases, with 10 bases remaining between them. The germline CDR1 and CDR2 sequences are SGDLS and YYNGEE. CDR3 sequence (DNA): TGTGCCAGCAGCGTAGGTGTGGGACTCACAGATACGCAGTATTTT. Residues: CASSVGVGLTDTQYF.

The chain links TRBV2 to TRBJ1-4; 9 bases align to TRBD1. The trim removed 6 bases at V and 5 bases at J, leaving 10 bases unmatched. CDR1 is SNHLY and CDR2 is FYNNEI in the germline V gene. This CDR3 spans 16 amino acids. CDR3 coding DNA: TGTGCCAGCAGGGGACAGGGATTTGGAGAGAATGAAAAACTGTTTTTT. Protein: CASRGQGFGENEKLFF.

This clone came up once. The chain employs TRBV29-1 and TRBJ2-5, with D possibly TRBD1 on 6 matching bases. Germline V gene lookup returns CDR1 SQVTM and CDR2 ANQGSEA. The V end was cut by 7 bases, the J end by 5 bases, with 14 bases between. The CDR3 contains 12 residues. The CDR3 coding sequence is TGCAGCGGAAACAGGGTGGGGGAGACCCAGTACTTC. Protein product: CSGNRVGETQYF.

This sequence joins TRBV9 and TRBJ1-3; TRBD1 might be the D (6 bases). V was shortened by 2 bases and J by 4 bases, with 13 bases between the two germline ends. CDR1 is SGDLS and CDR2 is YYNGEE in the germline V gene. CDR3 length: 15 residues. Here the CDR3 reads CASSVKGGGGNTIYF. The DNA of the CDR3 is TGTGCCAGCAGCGTTAAAGGGGGTGGCGGAAACACCATATATTTT.